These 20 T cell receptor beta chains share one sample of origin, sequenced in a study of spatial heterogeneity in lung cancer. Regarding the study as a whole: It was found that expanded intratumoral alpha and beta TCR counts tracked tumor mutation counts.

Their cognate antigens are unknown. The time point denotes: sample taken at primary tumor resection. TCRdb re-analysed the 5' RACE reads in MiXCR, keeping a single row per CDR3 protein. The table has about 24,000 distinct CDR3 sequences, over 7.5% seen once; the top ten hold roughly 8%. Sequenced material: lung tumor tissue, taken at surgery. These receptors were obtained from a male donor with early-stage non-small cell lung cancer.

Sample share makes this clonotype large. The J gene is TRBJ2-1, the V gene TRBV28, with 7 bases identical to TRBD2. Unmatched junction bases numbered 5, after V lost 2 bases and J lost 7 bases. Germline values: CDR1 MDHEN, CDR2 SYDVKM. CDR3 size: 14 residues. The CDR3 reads CASSLAGVRNEQFF. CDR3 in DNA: TGTGCCAGCAGTTTAGCGGGAGTGAGGAATGAGCAGTTCTTC. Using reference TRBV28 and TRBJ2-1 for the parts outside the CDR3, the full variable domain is DVKVTQSSRYLVKRTGEKVFLECVQDMDHENMFWYRQDPGLGLRLIYFSYDVKMKEKGDIPEGYSVSREKKERFSLILESASTNQTSMYLCASSLAGVRNEQFFGPGTRLTVL.

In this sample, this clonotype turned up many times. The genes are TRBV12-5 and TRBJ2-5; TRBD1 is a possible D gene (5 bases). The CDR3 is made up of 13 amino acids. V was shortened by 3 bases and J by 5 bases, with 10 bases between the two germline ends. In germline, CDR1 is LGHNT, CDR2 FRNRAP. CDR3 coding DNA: TGTGCTAGTGGTTTAACAGGAGTGGAGACCCAGTACTTC. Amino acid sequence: CASGLTGVETQYF.

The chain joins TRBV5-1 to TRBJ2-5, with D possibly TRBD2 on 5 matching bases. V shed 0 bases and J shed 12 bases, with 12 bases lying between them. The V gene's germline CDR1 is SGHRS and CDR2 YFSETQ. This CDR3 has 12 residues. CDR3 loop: CASSLDGAVKYF. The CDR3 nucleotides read TGCGCCAGCAGCTTGGACGGAGCGGTTAAGTACTTC. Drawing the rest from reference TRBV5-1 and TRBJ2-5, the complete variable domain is KAGVTQTPRYLIKTRGQQVTLSCSPISGHRSVSWYQQTPGQGLQFLFEYFSETQRNKGNFPGRFSGRQFSNSRSEMNVSTLELGDSALYLCASSLDGAVKYFGPGTRLLVL.

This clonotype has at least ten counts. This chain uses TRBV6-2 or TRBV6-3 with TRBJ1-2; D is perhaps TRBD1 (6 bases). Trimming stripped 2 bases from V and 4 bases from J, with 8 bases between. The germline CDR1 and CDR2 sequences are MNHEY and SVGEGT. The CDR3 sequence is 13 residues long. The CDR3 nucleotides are TGTGCCAGCAGTTACGGAGGGGGCTATGGCTACACCTTC. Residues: CASSYGGGYGYTF.

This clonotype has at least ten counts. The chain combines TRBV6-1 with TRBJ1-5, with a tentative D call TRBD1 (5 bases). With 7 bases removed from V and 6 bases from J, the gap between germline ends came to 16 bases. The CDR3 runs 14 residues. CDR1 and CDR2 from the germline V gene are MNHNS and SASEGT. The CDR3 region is CASTWGGDGQPQHF. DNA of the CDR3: TGTGCCAGCACCTGGGGCGGGGACGGTCAGCCCCAGCATTTT.

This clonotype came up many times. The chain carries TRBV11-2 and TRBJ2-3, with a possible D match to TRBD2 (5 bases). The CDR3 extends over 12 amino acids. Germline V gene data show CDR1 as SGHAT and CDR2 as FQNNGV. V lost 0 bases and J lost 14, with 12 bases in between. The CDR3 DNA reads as TGTGCCAGCAGCTTAGAGGACTTCCGGGTGTATTTT. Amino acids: CASSLEDFRVYF.

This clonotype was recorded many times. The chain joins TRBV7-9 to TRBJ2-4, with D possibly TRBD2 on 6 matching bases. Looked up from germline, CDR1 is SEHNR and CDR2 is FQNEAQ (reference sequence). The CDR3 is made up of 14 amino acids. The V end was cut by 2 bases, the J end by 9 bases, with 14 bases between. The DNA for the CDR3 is TGTGCCAGCAGCTTACTCGAGTTGGGGGGCATTCAGTACTTC. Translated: CASSLLELGGIQYF.

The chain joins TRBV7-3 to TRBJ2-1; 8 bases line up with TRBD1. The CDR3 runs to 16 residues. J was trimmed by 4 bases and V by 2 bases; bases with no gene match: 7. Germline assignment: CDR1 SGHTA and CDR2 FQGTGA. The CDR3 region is CASSLSRDRGYNEQFF. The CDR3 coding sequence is TGTGCCAGCAGCTTATCTCGAGACAGGGGATACAATGAGCAGTTCTTC.

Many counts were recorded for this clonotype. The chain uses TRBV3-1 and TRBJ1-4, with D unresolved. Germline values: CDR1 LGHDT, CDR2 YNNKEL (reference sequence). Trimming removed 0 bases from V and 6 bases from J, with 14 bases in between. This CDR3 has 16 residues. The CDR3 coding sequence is TGTGCCAGCAGCCAAGATCTTTGGACCGCGGATGAAAAACTGTTTTTT. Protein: CASSQDLWTADEKLFF.

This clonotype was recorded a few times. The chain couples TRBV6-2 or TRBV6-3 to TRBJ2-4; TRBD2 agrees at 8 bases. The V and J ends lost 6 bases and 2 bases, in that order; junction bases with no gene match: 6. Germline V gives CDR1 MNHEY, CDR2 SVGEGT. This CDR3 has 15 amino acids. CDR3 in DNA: TGTGCCAGCAGCATTAGCGGGAAGACCAAAAACATTCAGTACTTC. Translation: CASSISGKTKNIQYF.

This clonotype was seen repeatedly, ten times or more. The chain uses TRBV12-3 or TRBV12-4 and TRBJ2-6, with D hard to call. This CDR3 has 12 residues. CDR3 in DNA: TGTGGTCTCGGGCGTGGGGCCAACGTCCTGACTTTC. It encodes CGLGRGANVLTF.

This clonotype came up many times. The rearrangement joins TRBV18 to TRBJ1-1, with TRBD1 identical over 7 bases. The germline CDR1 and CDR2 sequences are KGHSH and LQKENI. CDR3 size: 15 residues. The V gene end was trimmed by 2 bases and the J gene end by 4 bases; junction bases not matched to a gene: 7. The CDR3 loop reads CASSPWTGGGTEAFF. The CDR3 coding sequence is TGTGCCAGCTCACCATGGACAGGAGGGGGCACTGAAGCTTTCTTT.

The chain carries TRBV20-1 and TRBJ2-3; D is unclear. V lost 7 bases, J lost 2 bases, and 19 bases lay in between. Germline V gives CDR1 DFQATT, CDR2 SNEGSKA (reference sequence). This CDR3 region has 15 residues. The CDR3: CSVDDLGPFTDTQYF. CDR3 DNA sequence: TGCAGTGTCGACGACCTAGGCCCTTTCACAGATACGCAGTATTTT.

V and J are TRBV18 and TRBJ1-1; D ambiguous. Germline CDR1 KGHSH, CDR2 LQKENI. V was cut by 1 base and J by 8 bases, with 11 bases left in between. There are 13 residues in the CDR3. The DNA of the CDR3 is TGTGCCAGCTCACCACAGGCCAGGACCGAAGCTTTCTTT. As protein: CASSPQARTEAFF. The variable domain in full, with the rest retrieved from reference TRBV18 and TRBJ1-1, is NAGVMQNPRHLVRRRGQEARLRCSPMKGHSHVYWYRQLPEEGLKFMVYLQKENIIDESGMPKERFSAEFPKEGPSILRIQQVVRGDSAAYFCASSPQARTEAFFGQGTRLTVV.

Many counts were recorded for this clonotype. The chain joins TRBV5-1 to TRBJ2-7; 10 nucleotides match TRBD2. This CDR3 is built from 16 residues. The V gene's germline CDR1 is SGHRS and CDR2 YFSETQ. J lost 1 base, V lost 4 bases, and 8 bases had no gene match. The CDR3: CASSVAPSGSSYEQYF. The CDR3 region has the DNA TGCGCCAGCAGCGTAGCTCCTAGCGGGAGTTCCTACGAGCAGTACTTC.

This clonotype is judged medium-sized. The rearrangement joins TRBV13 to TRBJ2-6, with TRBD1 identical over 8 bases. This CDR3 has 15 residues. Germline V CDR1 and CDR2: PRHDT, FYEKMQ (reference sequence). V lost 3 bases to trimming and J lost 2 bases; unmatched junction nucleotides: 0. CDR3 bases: TGTGCCAGCAGCTTGACAGGGGCTGGGGCCAACGTCCTGACTTTC. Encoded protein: CASSLTGAGANVLTF.

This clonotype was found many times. The CDR3 DNA sequence: TGTGCCAGCACGGGGGGGGGCGCGTACACTGAAGCTTTCTTT. This codes for CASTGGGAYTEAFF. V usage is TRBV28 and J usage is TRBJ1-1; a weak D match, TRBD1 (6 bases). CDR1 is MDHEN and CDR2 is SYDVKM in the germline V gene. CDR3 length: 14 amino acids. V gave up 7 bases and J gave up 3 bases, with 15 bases separating them.

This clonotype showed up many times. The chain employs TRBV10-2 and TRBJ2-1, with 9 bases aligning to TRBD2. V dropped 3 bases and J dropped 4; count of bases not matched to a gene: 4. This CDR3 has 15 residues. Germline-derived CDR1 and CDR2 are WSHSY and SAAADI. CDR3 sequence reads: CASSDGLAGYNEQFF. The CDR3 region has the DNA TGCGCCAGCAGTGATGGGCTAGCGGGATACAATGAGCAGTTCTTC.

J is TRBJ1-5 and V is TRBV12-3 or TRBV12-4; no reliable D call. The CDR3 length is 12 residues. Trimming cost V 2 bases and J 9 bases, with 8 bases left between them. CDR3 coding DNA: TGTGCCAGCAGTTTATCCCCTCGGCCCCAGCATTTT. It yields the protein CASSLSPRPQHF.

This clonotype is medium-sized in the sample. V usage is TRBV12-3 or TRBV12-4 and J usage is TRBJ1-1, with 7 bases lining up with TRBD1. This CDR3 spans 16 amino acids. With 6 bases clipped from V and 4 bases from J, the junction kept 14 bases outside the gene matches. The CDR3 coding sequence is TGTGCCAGCAGCCTATTATCGACAGGGCATGGCACTGAAGCTTTCTTT. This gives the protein CASSLLSTGHGTEAFF.